This TCR beta chain was obtained from a study of shared clonotypes between healthy human individuals. Assay used: immunoSEQ multiplex PCR; TCRdb lists only in-frame clones, some missing. The sample lists roughly 1,500,000 clones, 98% occurring once. Germline assignment: CDR1 SEHNR and CDR2 FQNEAQ (reference sequence). CDR3 size: 14 residues. V shed 5 bases and J shed 0 bases, with 11 bases lying between them. The V and J genes are TRBV7-9 and TRBJ2-7, with D unresolved. The source is a man under 40 in good health. Sequenced input: naive CD4+ T cells sorted from blood. Noted subset: CD45RA+ positively selected. The DNA for the CDR3 is TGTGCCAGCAGCCCGTTTTTCTACTCCTACGAGCAGTACTTC. It codes for CASSPFFYSYEQYF.